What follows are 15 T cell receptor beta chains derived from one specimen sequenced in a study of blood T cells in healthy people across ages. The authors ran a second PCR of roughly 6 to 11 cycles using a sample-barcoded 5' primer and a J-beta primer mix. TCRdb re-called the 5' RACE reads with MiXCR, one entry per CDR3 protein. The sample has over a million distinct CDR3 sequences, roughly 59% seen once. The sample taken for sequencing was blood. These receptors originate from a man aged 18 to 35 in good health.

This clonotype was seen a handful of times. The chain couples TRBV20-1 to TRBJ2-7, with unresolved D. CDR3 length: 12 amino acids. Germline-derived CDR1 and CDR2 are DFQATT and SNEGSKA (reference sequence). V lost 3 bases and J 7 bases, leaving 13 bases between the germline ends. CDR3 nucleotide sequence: TGCAGTGCTAGTCTAGGACGTAGGGAGCAGTACTTC. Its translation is CSASLGRREQYF.

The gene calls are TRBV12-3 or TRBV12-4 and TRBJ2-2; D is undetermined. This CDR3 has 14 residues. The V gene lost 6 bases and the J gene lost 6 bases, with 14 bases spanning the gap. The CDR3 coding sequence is TGTGCCAGCAGGAGGCCCGATGTCCCCGGGGAGCTGTTTTTT. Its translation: CASRRPDVPGELFF.

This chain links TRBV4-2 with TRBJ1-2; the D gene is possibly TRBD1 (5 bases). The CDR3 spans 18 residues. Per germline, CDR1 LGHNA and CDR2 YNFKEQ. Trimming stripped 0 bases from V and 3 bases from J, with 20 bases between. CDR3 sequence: CASSQDKGFVRDHYGYTF. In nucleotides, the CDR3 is TGTGCCAGCAGCCAAGATAAAGGGTTTGTTCGGGACCACTATGGCTACACCTTC.

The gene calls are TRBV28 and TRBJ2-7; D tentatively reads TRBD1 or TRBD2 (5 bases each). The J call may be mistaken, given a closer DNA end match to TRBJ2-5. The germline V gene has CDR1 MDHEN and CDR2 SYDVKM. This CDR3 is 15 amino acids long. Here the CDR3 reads CASTYTGTHRETQYF. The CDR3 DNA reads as TGTGCCAGCACCTATACCGGGACCCATCGGGAGACCCAGTACTTC.

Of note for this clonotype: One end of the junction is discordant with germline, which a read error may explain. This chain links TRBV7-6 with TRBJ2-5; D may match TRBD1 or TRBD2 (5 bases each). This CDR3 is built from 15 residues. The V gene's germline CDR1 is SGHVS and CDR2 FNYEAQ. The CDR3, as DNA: TGTGCCAACAGCTTAGCCATCGGGACGATAGGGACCCAGTACTTC. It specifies CANSLAIGTIGTQYF.

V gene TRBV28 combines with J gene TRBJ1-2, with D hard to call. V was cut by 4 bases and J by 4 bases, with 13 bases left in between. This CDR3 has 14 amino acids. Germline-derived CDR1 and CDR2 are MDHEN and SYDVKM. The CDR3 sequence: CASSYGMKSYGYTF. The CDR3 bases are TGTGCCAGCAGTTACGGGATGAAGTCCTATGGCTACACCTTC.

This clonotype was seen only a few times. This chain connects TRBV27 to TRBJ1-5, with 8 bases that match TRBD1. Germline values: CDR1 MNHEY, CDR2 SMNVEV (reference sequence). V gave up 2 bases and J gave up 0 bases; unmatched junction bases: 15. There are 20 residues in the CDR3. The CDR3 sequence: CASSLPQMWTGPYSNQPQHF. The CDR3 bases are TGTGCCAGCAGTTTACCCCAAATGTGGACAGGGCCTTATAGCAATCAGCCCCAGCATTTT.

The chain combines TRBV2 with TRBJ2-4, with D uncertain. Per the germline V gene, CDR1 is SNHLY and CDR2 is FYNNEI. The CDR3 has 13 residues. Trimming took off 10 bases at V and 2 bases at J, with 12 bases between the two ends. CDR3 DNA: TGTGCCACCCTGACACATACCAAAAACATTCAGTACTTC. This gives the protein CATLTHTKNIQYF.

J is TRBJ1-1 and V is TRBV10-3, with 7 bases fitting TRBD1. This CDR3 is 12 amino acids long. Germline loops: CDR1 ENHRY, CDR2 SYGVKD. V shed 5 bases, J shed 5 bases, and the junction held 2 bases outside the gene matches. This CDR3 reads CAISPTGTEAFF. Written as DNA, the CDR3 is TGTGCCATCAGTCCGACAGGGACTGAAGCTTTCTTT.

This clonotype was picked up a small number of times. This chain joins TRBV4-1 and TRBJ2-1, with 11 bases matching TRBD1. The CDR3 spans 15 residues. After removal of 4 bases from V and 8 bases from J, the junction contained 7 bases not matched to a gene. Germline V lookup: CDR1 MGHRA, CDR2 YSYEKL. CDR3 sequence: CASSPWTGGRDEQFF. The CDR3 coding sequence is TGCGCCAGCAGCCCTTGGACAGGGGGCCGGGATGAGCAGTTCTTC.

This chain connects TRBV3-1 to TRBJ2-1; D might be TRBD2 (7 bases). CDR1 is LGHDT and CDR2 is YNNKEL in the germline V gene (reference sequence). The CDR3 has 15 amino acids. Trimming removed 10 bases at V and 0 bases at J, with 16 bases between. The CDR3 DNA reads TGTGCCACCGAGTTTCGGGGGGCCTCCTACAATGAGCAGTTCTTC. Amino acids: CATEFRGASYNEQFF.

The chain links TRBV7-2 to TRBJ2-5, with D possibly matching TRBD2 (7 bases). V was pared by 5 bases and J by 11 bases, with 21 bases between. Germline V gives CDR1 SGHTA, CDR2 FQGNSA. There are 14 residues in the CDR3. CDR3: CASSPGGGPWWQYF. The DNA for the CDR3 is TGTGCCAGCAGCCCCGGCGGGGGCCCTTGGTGGCAGTACTTC.

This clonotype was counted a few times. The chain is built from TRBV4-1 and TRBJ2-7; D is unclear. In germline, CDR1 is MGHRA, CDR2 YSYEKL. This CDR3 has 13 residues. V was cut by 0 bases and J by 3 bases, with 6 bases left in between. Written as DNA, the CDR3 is TGCGCCAGCAGCCAAGAGGCTAACTACGAGCAGTACTTC. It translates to CASSQEANYEQYF.

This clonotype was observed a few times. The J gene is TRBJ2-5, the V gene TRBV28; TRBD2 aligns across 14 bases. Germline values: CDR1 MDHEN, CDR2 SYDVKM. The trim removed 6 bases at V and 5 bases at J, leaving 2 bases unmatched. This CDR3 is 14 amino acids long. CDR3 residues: CASRGTSGGETQYF. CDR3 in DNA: TGTGCCAGCAGGGGGACTAGCGGGGGTGAGACCCAGTACTTC.

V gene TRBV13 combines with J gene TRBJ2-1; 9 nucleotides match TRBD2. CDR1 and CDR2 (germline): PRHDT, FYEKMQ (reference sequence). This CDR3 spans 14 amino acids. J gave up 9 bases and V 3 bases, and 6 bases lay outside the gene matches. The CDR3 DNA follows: TGTGCCAGCAGCTTCGTAGCGGGAGACGGTGAGCAGTTCTTC. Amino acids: CASSFVAGDGEQFF.